The sample holds one count of the clone carrying this T cell receptor (beta chain). No antigen is known for it. The germline V gene has CDR1 MNHEY and CDR2 SMNVEV (reference sequence). The CDR3 totals 14 residues. Both 60 Vbeta primers and 13 Jbeta primers went into the PCR. Produced via immunoSEQ multiplex PCR; TCRdb's table is partial and in-frame only. The top ten hold about 6.4% of the sample, which has 110,000 to 150,000 clones, 75% seen once. This specimen belongs to a study of cytomegalovirus exposure and HLA in healthy donors. At the level of the study: As released early, the data held about 85 million unique TCRs from HLA-typed donors. Study-level findings and limits: As a later analysis showed, several of the most significant clusters appeared to be linked to common viral pathogens. In vitro confirmation showed a few CMV-associated chains to be CMV antigen specific.

The sequence was collected from a man under 40 in good health and CMV-seronegative. The chain couples TRBV27 to TRBJ2-5; D may be TRBD1 (6 bases). The J call could be wrong; TRBJ2-7 is a better fit for the DNA end. Sequenced input: PBMCs. For the CDR3, the DNA is TGTGCCAGCAGTTCGGGCAGGGGCGGGCGCGAGCAGTACTTC. This gives the protein CASSSGRGGREQYF.